The rows below give T cell receptor beta chains drawn from one sample of a study of T cell responses to AZD1222 COVID-19 vaccine. The table came from immunoSEQ multiplex PCR; TCRdb's copy has only in-frame clones and leaves some out. The sample has approximately 160,000 clones; approximately 90% are singletons. Sequenced material: peripheral blood, taken on day 0 of AZD1222 vaccination. Receptors were obtained from an adult in good health. Both conserved end residues are part of each CDR3. Each record gives: J gene, D gene, clone size, V gene, CDR3 protein, CDR3 DNA. The D gene is left open where the match is weak. Expanded clones are given a class, and other clones once, few, many or no size at all.

J: TRBJ1-2; D: .; size: .; V: TRBV6-5; CDR3: CASSRARDPAYGYTF; DNA: TGTGCCAGCAGTCGGGCCAGGGACCCTGCCTATGGCTACACCTTC
J: TRBJ1-1; D: .; size: .; V: TRBV7-9; CDR3: CASSPSAGAEAFF; DNA: TGTGCCAGCAGCCCATCCGCCGGGGCTGAAGCTTTCTTT
J: TRBJ2-2; D: TRBD1; size: .; V: TRBV24-1; CDR3: CATSPLGQGNTGELFF; DNA: TGTGCCACCAGTCCTCTAGGACAGGGGAACACCGGGGAGCTGTTTTTT
J: TRBJ1-5; D: .; size: once; V: TRBV28; CDR3: CASSRPTGDSNQPQHF; DNA: TGTGCCAGCAGCCGCCCGACAGGCGATAGCAATCAGCCCCAGCATTTT
J: TRBJ2-2; D: .; size: .; V: TRBV20-1; CDR3: CSASKESGELFF; DNA: TGCAGTGCTAGTAAGGAGTCCGGGGAGCTGTTTTTT
J: TRBJ2-5; D: TRBD2; size: once; V: TRBV6-5; CDR3: CASSLAGKEETQYF; DNA: TGTGCCAGCAGTCTAGCGGGAAAGGAAGAGACCCAGTACTTC
J: TRBJ2-3; D: TRBD2; size: .; V: TRBV5-4; CDR3: CASSSLAGGSTDTQYF; DNA: TGTGCCAGCAGCTCACTAGCGGGAGGGAGCACAGATACGCAGTATTTT
J: TRBJ1-1; D: TRBD1; size: once; V: TRBV19; CDR3: CASSGAGGYTEAFF; DNA: TGTGCCAGTAGTGGGGCAGGGGGTTACACTGAAGCTTTCTTT
J: TRBJ1-5; D: .; size: .; V: TRBV19; CDR3: CASSPLGARYQPQHF; DNA: TGTGCCAGTAGTCCTCTCGGAGCTCGGTATCAGCCCCAGCATTTT
J: TRBJ1-2; D: .; size: .; V: TRBV7-9; CDR3: CASSLASGNYGYTF; DNA: TGTGCCAGCAGCTTAGCGTCAGGGAACTATGGCTACACCTTC
J: TRBJ2-7; D: TRBD2; size: .; V: TRBV18; CDR3: CASSPGTSGGYEQYF; DNA: TGTGCCAGCTCACCAGGGACTAGCGGGGGCTACGAGCAGTACTTC
J: TRBJ2-1; D: .; size: .; V: TRBV7-2; CDR3: CASSIGTSYYNEQFF; DNA: TGTGCCAGCAGCATCGGGACTTCCTACTACAATGAGCAGTTCTTC
J: TRBJ2-2; D: .; size: .; V: TRBV15; CDR3: CATTVEPNTGELFF; DNA: TGTGCCACCACAGTAGAGCCGAACACCGGGGAGCTGTTTTTT
J: TRBJ2-6; D: .; size: once; V: TRBV9; CDR3: CASSVAPRPGGANVLTF; DNA: TGTGCCAGCAGCGTAGCTCCGAGGCCTGGGGGGGCCAACGTCCTGACTTTC
J: TRBJ1-6; D: .; size: .; V: TRBV5-1; CDR3: CASSPQIFGENSPLHF; DNA: TGCGCCAGCAGCCCCCAGATTTTCGGGGAGAATTCACCCCTCCACTTT
J: TRBJ2-5; D: .; size: .; V: TRBV15; CDR3: CATSRDRVGAREYF; DNA: TGTGCCACCAGCAGAGACCGGGTGGGGGCCCGGGAGTACTTC
J: TRBJ1-5; D: .; size: once; V: TRBV3-1/TRBV3-2; CDR3: CASSQDTVSGVQHF; DNA: TGTGCCAGCAGCCAAGATACTGTCTCCGGGGTCCAGCATTTT
J: TRBJ1-1; D: TRBD1; size: .; V: TRBV5-4; CDR3: CASSLPPGGNTEAFF; DNA: TGTGCCAGCAGCTTGCCCCCAGGGGGGAACACTGAAGCTTTCTTT
J: TRBJ1-1; D: TRBD1; size: .; V: TRBV5-1; CDR3: CASSLAEGARPTEAFF; DNA: TGCGCCAGCAGCTTGGCCGAGGGGGCGAGACCCACTGAAGCTTTCTTT
J: TRBJ1-2; D: TRBD1; size: .; V: TRBV5-6; CDR3: CASSLGTANYGYTF; DNA: TGTGCCAGCAGCTTAGGGACAGCTAACTATGGCTACACCTTC
J: TRBJ2-2; D: .; size: .; V: TRBV3-1/TRBV3-2; CDR3: CASSLNTNTGELFF; DNA: TGTGCCAGCAGCCTCAACACGAACACCGGGGAGCTGTTTTTT
J: TRBJ1-1; D: .; size: .; V: TRBV3-1/TRBV3-2; CDR3: CASSRRILNTEAFF; DNA: TGTGCCAGCAGCCGTAGGATTTTGAACACTGAAGCTTTCTTT
J: TRBJ2-7; D: .; size: .; V: TRBV5-1; CDR3: CASSLQDSSREQYF; DNA: TGCGCCAGCAGCCTACAAGACTCTTCCCGGGAGCAGTACTTC
J: TRBJ1-5; D: .; size: .; V: TRBV27; CDR3: CASSSTGYSNQPQHF; DNA: TGTGCCAGCAGTTCTACAGGCTATAGCAATCAGCCCCAGCATTTT
J: TRBJ2-7; D: .; size: .; V: TRBV15; CDR3: CATSRGGSGAYEQYF; DNA: TGTGCCACCAGCAGGGGTGGTTCAGGGGCCTACGAGCAGTACTTC
J: TRBJ1-5; D: .; size: .; V: TRBV11-2; CDR3: CASSLKGKGWPQHF; DNA: TGTGCCAGCAGCTTAAAGGGGAAAGGATGGCCCCAGCATTTT
J: TRBJ1-4; D: .; size: once; V: TRBV30; CDR3: CAWSVLSGTEKLFF; DNA: TGTGCCTGGAGTGTACTAAGTGGAACCGAAAAACTGTTTTTT
J: TRBJ2-7; D: .; size: .; V: TRBV3-1/TRBV3-2; CDR3: CASSQTQGREQYF; DNA: TGTGCCAGCAGCCAAACGCAGGGGCGCGAGCAGTACTTC
J: TRBJ1-2; D: TRBD1; size: .; V: TRBV19; CDR3: CASRDRGRDYTF; DNA: TGTGCCAGTAGAGACAGGGGAAGAGACTACACCTTC
J: TRBJ2-1; D: TRBD2; size: .; V: TRBV6-4; CDR3: CASSASYSGNYRYNEQFF; DNA: TGTGCCAGCAGTGCCTCATATAGCGGGAACTACCGTTACAATGAGCAGTTCTTC
J: TRBJ2-3; D: .; size: .; V: TRBV7-2; CDR3: CASSLVGDGTFPDTQYF; DNA: TGTGCCAGCAGCTTAGTTGGGGACGGGACCTTCCCAGATACGCAGTATTTT
J: TRBJ1-2; D: TRBD1; size: once; V: TRBV4-1; CDR3: CASSQGTGRHGYTF; DNA: TGCGCCAGCAGCCAGGGGACAGGGAGACATGGCTACACCTTC
J: TRBJ1-2; D: .; size: .; V: TRBV2; CDR3: CASPLWGRIDGYTF; DNA: TGTGCCAGCCCCCTCTGGGGGCGGATTGATGGCTACACCTTC
J: TRBJ2-3; D: .; size: .; V: TRBV12-5; CDR3: CASGTGDLGYF; DNA: TGTGCTAGTGGAACCGGGGACCTGGGGTATTTT
J: TRBJ1-1; D: TRBD1; size: .; V: TRBV5-1; CDR3: CASSQGTGRGNTEAFF; DNA: TGCGCCAGCAGCCAAGGGACAGGGAGAGGGAACACTGAAGCTTTCTTT
J: TRBJ1-6; D: .; size: once; V: TRBV5-1; CDR3: CASTRGSGTTSSFYNSPLHF; DNA: TGCGCCAGCACCCGCGGATCCGGGACTACGTCCTCCTTTTATAATTCACCCCTCCACTTT
J: TRBJ2-7; D: .; size: .; V: TRBV7-2; CDR3: CASSFSRGSYEQYF; DNA: TGTGCCAGCAGCTTCAGTCGGGGTTCCTACGAGCAGTACTTC
J: TRBJ1-2; D: .; size: .; V: TRBV7-9; CDR3: CASSSATSPNLYGYTF; DNA: TGTGCCAGCAGCTCAGCGACAAGTCCAAACCTCTATGGCTACACCTTC
J: TRBJ2-1; D: TRBD2; size: .; V: TRBV9; CDR3: CASSEPGLAVFF; DNA: TGTGCCAGCAGCGAGCCGGGACTAGCGGTGTTCTTC
J: TRBJ2-5; D: TRBD2; size: .; V: TRBV7-8; CDR3: CASSTAGLATVQETQYF; DNA: TGTGCCAGCAGCACAGCGGGACTAGCGACAGTCCAAGAGACCCAGTACTTC
J: TRBJ1-5; D: TRBD1; size: few; V: TRBV27; CDR3: CASSLGTGGQPQHF; DNA: TGTGCCAGCAGTTTAGGCACAGGGGGCCAGCCCCAGCATTTT
J: TRBJ1-1; D: .; size: once; V: TRBV5-5; CDR3: CASKTWNYTEAFF; DNA: TGTGCCAGCAAAACTTGGAATTACACTGAAGCTTTCTTT
J: TRBJ1-2; D: .; size: .; V: TRBV29-1; CDR3: CSVPWVQGQVGGYTF; DNA: TGCAGCGTCCCCTGGGTCCAGGGGCAAGTTGGTGGCTACACCTTC
J: TRBJ2-7; D: TRBD2; size: .; V: TRBV9; CDR3: CASSAGTRAYEQYF; DNA: TGTGCCAGCAGCGCGGGGACTAGAGCCTACGAGCAGTACTTC
J: TRBJ2-3; D: TRBD2; size: .; V: TRBV29-1; CDR3: CSIRDSGRSDTQYF; DNA: TGCAGCATTAGGGACAGCGGGAGGTCAGATACGCAGTATTTT
J: TRBJ1-2; D: .; size: .; V: TRBV10-1; CDR3: CASSAGGSNYGYTF; DNA: TGCGCCAGCAGTGCGGGGGGCAGTAACTATGGCTACACCTTC
J: TRBJ1-1; D: .; size: .; V: TRBV10-2; CDR3: CASARIRDTEAFF; DNA: TGCGCCAGCGCTCGGATCCGGGACACTGAAGCTTTCTTT
J: TRBJ2-1; D: TRBD2; size: once; V: TRBV6-5; CDR3: CASGKLAGDLNEQFF; DNA: TGTGCCAGCGGTAAACTAGCGGGAGATCTCAATGAGCAGTTCTTC
J: TRBJ1-1; D: .; size: .; V: TRBV7-2; CDR3: CASSLDTAEAFF; DNA: TGTGCCAGCAGCTTAGACACAGCTGAAGCTTTCTTT
J: TRBJ1-2; D: TRBD1; size: .; V: TRBV28; CDR3: CASSLWEGTGFF; DNA: TGTGCCAGCAGTTTATGGGAAGGGACAGGGTTTTTC
J: TRBJ2-7; D: .; size: .; V: TRBV6-2/TRBV6-3; CDR3: CASSLPGRISYEQYF; DNA: TGTGCCAGCAGTTTACCCGGACGGATCTCCTACGAGCAGTACTTC
J: TRBJ1-5; D: TRBD1; size: .; V: TRBV19; CDR3: CASSPEWGQGSHQPQHF; DNA: TGTGCCAGTAGTCCGGAATGGGGACAGGGATCCCATCAGCCCCAGCATTTT
J: TRBJ1-1; D: TRBD1; size: .; V: TRBV19; CDR3: CASSTRQGTEAFF; DNA: TGTGCCAGTAGTACCCGACAGGGCACTGAAGCTTTCTTT